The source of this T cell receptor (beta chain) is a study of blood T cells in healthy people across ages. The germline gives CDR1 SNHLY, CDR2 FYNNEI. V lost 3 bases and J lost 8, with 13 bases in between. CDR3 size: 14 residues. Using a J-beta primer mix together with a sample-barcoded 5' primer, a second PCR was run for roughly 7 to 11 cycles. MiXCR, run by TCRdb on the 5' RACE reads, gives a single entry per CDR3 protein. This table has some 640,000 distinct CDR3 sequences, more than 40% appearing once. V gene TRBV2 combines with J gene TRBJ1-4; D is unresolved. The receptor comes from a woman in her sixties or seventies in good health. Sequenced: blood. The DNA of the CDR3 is TGTGCCAGCAGTGAGGAAAGGGAAGGAGAAAAACTGTTTTTT. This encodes CASSEEREGEKLFF.